These T cell receptor beta chains were read from a single sample in a study of Graves' ophthalmopathy and Graves' hyperthyroidism. One entry per CDR3 protein, called by TCRdb with MiXCR from the multiplex PCR reads. The table includes 740,000 or so distinct CDR3 sequences, roughly 40% detected once. The sample consisted of peripheral blood. The origin of the receptors is an adult man with Graves' ophthalmopathy. CDR3s include the opening cysteine and the closing phenylalanine or tryptophan. The D gene is left open where the match is weak. Clone size is given for some rows only: seen once, a few or many times, or a class if the clone is expanded.

j_call,v_call,clone_size,d_call,cdr3_nt,cdr3_aa
TRBJ1-2,TRBV20-1,few,TRBD1,TGCAGTGCTAGGGCAGGGGGCAGGAGCTATGGCTACACCTTC,CSARAGGRSYGYTF
TRBJ2-7,TRBV5-1,few,NA,TGCGCCAGCAGCCGGCGGGACGGACCTACCTACGAGCAGTACTTC,CASSRRDGPTYEQYF
TRBJ2-5,TRBV25-1,many,NA,TGTGCCAGCAGTGAATTAAGGGGAAACCAAGAGACCCAGTACTTC,CASSELRGNQETQYF
TRBJ2-6,TRBV10-3,few,TRBD2,TGTGCCATCAGCGGAGGGGCAACCGGGGGGGGGGCCAACGTCCTGACTTTC,CAISGGATGGGANVLTF
TRBJ1-2,TRBV19,many,NA,TGTGCCAGTAGTATAGTCCGCGAAGGGGGCTACACCTTC,CASSIVREGGYTF
TRBJ1-5,TRBV2,many,TRBD1,TGTGCCAGCAGCCGGGACAGCGAAAATCAGCCCCAGCATTTT,CASSRDSENQPQHF
TRBJ1-3,TRBV6-5,NA,TRBD1,TGTGCCAGCAGCCCCGGGGACAGCGCGTCGGTCACCATATATTTT,CASSPGDSASVTIYF
TRBJ1-3,TRBV12-3/TRBV12-4,many,NA,TGTGCCAGCAGGTTCGGAAACACCATATATTTT,CASRFGNTIYF
TRBJ2-7,TRBV7-6,many,TRBD2,TGTGCCAGCAGCTCTAGCGGGGGCGCTCGCGAGCAGTACTTC,CASSSSGGAREQYF
TRBJ2-7,TRBV7-2,NA,TRBD2,TGTGCCAGCAGCTTAAGGACTAGCGGAGGCTACGAGCAGTACTTC,CASSLRTSGGYEQYF
TRBJ2-7,TRBV19,NA,NA,TGTGCCAGTAGTACCCGTGATGGATACGAGCAGTACTTC,CASSTRDGYEQYF
TRBJ1-1,TRBV19,many,TRBD1,TGTGCCAGTAGTGTCACCGTCGACAGGGGGAACACTGAAGCTTTCTTT,CASSVTVDRGNTEAFF
TRBJ2-1,TRBV7-4,once,NA,TGTGCCAGCAGCTTAGATGTGGGCAGGAATGAGCAGTTCTTC,CASSLDVGRNEQFF
TRBJ2-3,TRBV29-1,NA,NA,TGCAGCGTCGAATTTTCGGGGTCAGATTCGCAGTATTTT,CSVEFSGSDSQYF
TRBJ1-2,TRBV28,NA,NA,TGTGCCAGCAGTTTTCGAGGGCGCGTCACCTTC,CASSFRGRVTF
TRBJ2-7,TRBV15,NA,TRBD1,TGTGCCACCAGCAGCTTGGGGACAGGGCAGGTCCACGAGCAGTACTTC,CATSSLGTGQVHEQYF
TRBJ2-7,TRBV12-3/TRBV12-4,NA,NA,TGTGCCAGCTCCGGGACGGCGAAAACCTACGAGCAGTACTTC,CASSGTAKTYEQYF
TRBJ2-7,TRBV7-9,many,NA,TGTGCCAGCAGCGATACGATGACCAGGGACGAGCAGTACTTC,CASSDTMTRDEQYF
TRBJ1-3,TRBV7-9,many,NA,TGTGCCAGCAGCATCGACAGCGGAAACACCATATATTTT,CASSIDSGNTIYF
TRBJ1-5,TRBV10-3,many,NA,TGTGCCATCAGTGATTCCACAGTTTATAGCAATCAGCCCCAGCATTTT,CAISDSTVYSNQPQHF
TRBJ2-6,TRBV6-4,NA,NA,TGTGCCAGCACCCCAACTAGCTCTGGGGCCAACGTCCTGACTTTC,CASTPTSSGANVLTF
TRBJ1-2,TRBV25-1,many,TRBD1,TGTGCCAGCAGTGACCCCGGACAGGGCTCCTATGGCTACACCTTC,CASSDPGQGSYGYTF
TRBJ1-4,TRBV7-2,few,NA,TGTGCCAGCAGCTTATACAGGGAAGAAAAACTGTTTTTT,CASSLYREEKLFF
TRBJ1-3,TRBV20-1,few,NA,TGCAGTGCTAGAAATACAAGATCAGGGGAAGGAAACACCATATATTTT,CSARNTRSGEGNTIYF
TRBJ1-5,TRBV24-1,few,TRBD1,TGTGCCGCATCCGGGACAGGGGATCAGCCCCAGCATTTT,CAASGTGDQPQHF
TRBJ2-5,TRBV2,NA,TRBD1,TGTGCCACCAAGCCGGGACAGGGTCTCACAGAGACCCAGTACTTC,CATKPGQGLTETQYF
TRBJ1-5,TRBV12-3/TRBV12-4,many,TRBD1,TGTGCCAGCAGTCGGACAGGGGGCCAGCAGCCCCAGCATTTT,CASSRTGGQQPQHF
TRBJ1-5,TRBV4-2,NA,NA,TGTGCCAGCAGCCAAGGTCGGCTGATAAATCAGCCCCAGCATTTT,CASSQGRLINQPQHF
TRBJ1-4,TRBV6-6,few,NA,TGTGCCAGCAGTTACTCGATACCAACAACTAATGAAAAACTGTTTTTT,CASSYSIPTTNEKLFF
TRBJ1-1,TRBV10-3,many,TRBD1,TGTGCCATCAGCTCCACCGGCAGGGGGACTGAAGCTTTCTTT,CAISSTGRGTEAFF
TRBJ2-5,TRBV10-3,NA,NA,TGTGCCATCAGTCGCGACAGGGAGGGGGAGACCCAGTACTTC,CAISRDREGETQYF
TRBJ2-7,TRBV7-9,NA,TRBD1,TGTGCCAGCAGCTCCCTAGGACAGGGTATGAACGAGCAGTACTTC,CASSSLGQGMNEQYF
TRBJ1-2,TRBV9,few,NA,TGTGCCAGCAGCCAAGATTATGAAGGGCGTGGCTACACCTTC,CASSQDYEGRGYTF
TRBJ2-7,TRBV29-1,many,TRBD2,TGCAGCGTTGTTGGAGCGGGAGTAGGCGAGCAGTACTTC,CSVVGAGVGEQYF
TRBJ1-4,TRBV6-5,NA,NA,TGTGCCAGCAGCCAGGGAAGGCGCGAAAAACTGTTTTTT,CASSQGRREKLFF
TRBJ1-5,TRBV29-1,many,NA,TGCAGCGTTAGCCCGAGTTTCGATCAGCCCCAGCATTTT,CSVSPSFDQPQHF
TRBJ1-1,TRBV5-1,many,NA,TGCGCCAGCAGCTTGGCTCCGAGGGGCACTGAAGCTTTCTTT,CASSLAPRGTEAFF
TRBJ1-6,TRBV2,many,NA,TGTGCCAGAAGACAGACGAATAATTCACCCCTCCACTTT,CARRQTNNSPLHF
TRBJ2-4,TRBV2,few,NA,TGTGCCAGCAGACCCGATCTAGCCAAAAACATTCAGTACTTC,CASRPDLAKNIQYF
TRBJ2-7,TRBV10-3,NA,TRBD1,TGTGCCAGCAGTGACCCGGGACAGAGTTCCTACGAGCAGTACTTC,CASSDPGQSSYEQYF
TRBJ2-2,TRBV9,NA,NA,TGTGCCAGCAGCCTAAGACAGACGAGCACCGGGGAGCTGTTTTTT,CASSLRQTSTGELFF
TRBJ1-2,TRBV7-2,many,NA,TGTGCCAGCAGCTTATGGCAGGGAAACTATGGCTACACCTTC,CASSLWQGNYGYTF
TRBJ2-2,TRBV25-1,NA,NA,TGTGCCAGCAGCTTCTCAGAGGGCGGGGGCGGCGACACCGGGGAGCTGTTTTTT,CASSFSEGGGGDTGELFF
TRBJ2-1,TRBV15,NA,TRBD1,TGTGCCACCAGCAAGACAGGGGGCTACGAGCAGCTCTTC,CATSKTGGYEQLF
TRBJ1-1,TRBV7-9,many,NA,TGTGCCAGCAGCTTAATCGGGCGGGATGAAGCTTTCTTT,CASSLIGRDEAFF
TRBJ1-2,TRBV7-9,NA,NA,TGTGCCAGCAGCATAACGAAGGACTACACCTTC,CASSITKDYTF
TRBJ2-7,TRBV29-1,NA,NA,TGCAGCGTGCTTAGGGGCAATGAGCAGTACTTC,CSVLRGNEQYF
TRBJ1-2,TRBV10-3,NA,TRBD1,TGTGCCAGCAGTGAACTACAGGGGGCGCGGTGTGGCTACACCTTC,CASSELQGARCGYTF